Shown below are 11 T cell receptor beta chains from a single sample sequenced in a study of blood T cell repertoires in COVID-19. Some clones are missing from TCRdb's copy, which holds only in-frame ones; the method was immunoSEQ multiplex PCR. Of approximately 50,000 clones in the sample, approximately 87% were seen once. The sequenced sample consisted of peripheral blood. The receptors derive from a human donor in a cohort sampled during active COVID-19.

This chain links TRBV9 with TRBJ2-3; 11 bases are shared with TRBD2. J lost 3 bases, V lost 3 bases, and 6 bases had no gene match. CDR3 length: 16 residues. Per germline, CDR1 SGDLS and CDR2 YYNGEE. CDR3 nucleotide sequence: TGTGCCAGCAGCGCAGGGACTAGCGGAGATACAGATACGCAGTATTTT. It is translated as CASSAGTSGDTDTQYF.

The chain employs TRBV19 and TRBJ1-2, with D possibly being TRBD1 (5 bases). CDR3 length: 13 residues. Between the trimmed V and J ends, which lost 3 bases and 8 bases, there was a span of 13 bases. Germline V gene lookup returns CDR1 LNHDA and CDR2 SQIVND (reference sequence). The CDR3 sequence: CASSIRGYKGYTF. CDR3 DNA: TGTGCCAGTAGTATCCGGGGGTACAAGGGCTACACCTTC.

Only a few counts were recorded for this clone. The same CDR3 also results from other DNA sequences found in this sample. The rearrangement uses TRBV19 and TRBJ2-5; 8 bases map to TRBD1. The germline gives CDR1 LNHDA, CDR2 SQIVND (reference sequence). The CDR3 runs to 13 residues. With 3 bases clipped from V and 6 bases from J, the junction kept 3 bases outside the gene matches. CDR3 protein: CASSIGRGQTQYF. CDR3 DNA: TGTGCCAGTAGTATCGGCAGGGGGCAGACCCAGTACTTC. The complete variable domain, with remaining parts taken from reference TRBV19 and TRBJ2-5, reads DGGITQSPKYLFRKEGQNVTLSCEQNLNHDAMYWYRQDPGQGLRLIYYSQIVNDFQKGDIAEGYSVSREKKESFPLTVTSAQKNPTAFYLCASSIGRGQTQYFGPGTRLLVL.

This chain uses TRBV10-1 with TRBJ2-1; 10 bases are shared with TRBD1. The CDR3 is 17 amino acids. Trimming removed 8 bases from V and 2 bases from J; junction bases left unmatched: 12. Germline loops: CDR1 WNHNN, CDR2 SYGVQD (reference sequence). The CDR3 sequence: CASPYPPGQGPYNEQFF. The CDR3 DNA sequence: TGCGCCAGCCCTTATCCTCCGGGACAGGGGCCCTACAATGAGCAGTTCTTC.

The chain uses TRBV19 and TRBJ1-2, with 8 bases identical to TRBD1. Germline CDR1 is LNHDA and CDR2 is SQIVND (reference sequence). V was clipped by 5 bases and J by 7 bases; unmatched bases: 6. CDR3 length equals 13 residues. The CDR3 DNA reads TGTGCCAGTAGTCCGCAGGGGGCGATTGGCTACACCTTC. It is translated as CASSPQGAIGYTF.

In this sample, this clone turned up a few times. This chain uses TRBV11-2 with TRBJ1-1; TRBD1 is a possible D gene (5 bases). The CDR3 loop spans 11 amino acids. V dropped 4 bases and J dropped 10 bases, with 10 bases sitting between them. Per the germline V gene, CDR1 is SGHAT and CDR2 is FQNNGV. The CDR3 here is CASSSTVSAFF. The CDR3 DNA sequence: TGTGCCAGCAGCTCGACAGTGTCAGCTTTCTTT.

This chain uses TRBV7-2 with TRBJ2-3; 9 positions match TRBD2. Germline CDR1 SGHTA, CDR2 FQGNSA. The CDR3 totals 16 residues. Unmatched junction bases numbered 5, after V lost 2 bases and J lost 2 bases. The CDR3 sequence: CASSLLSGRITDTQYF. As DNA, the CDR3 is TGTGCCAGCAGCTTATTAAGCGGGAGGATCACAGATACGCAGTATTTT.

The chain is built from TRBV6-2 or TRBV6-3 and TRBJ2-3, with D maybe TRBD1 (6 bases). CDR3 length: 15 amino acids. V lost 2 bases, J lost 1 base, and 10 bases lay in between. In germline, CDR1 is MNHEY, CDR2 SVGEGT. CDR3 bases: TGTGCCAGCAGTTACCCCCGGACAGGCACAGATACGCAGTATTTT. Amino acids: CASSYPRTGTDTQYF.

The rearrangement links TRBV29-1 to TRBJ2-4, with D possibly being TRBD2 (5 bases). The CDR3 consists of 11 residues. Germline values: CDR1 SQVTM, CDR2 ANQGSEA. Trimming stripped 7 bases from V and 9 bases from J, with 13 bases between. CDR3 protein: CSAALGVIQYF. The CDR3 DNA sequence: TGCAGCGCTGCATTGGGAGTCATTCAGTACTTC.

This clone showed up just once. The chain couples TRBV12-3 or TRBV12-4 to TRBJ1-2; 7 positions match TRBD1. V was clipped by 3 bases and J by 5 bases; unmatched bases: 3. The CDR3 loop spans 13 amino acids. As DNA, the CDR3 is TGTGCCAGCAGTTTCAGCAGGGGGTATGGCTACACCTTC. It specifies CASSFSRGYGYTF.

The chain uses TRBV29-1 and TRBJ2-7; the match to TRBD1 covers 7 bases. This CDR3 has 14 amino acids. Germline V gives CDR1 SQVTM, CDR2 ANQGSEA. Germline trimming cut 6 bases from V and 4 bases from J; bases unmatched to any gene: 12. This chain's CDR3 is CSVRPRDSLYEQYF. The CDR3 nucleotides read TGCAGCGTCCGACCCCGGGACAGCCTTTACGAGCAGTACTTC.